This is a list of T cell receptor beta chains from one sample in a study of T cell responses to AZD1222 COVID-19 vaccine. Generated by immunoSEQ multiplex PCR, the TCRdb table keeps only in-frame clones and is missing some. Of 120,000 or so clones detected, around 87% appear once; the ten largest clones hold about 1.2%. Sample: peripheral blood, taken on day 0 of AZD1222 vaccination. These receptors were collected from an adult in good health. Each CDR3 is given with its conserved first and last residue. A D gene is named only where the DNA matches it firmly. Only some rows state a clone size, as once, few, many or a class for expanded clones.

d_call	v_call	j_call	clone_size	cdr3_aa	cdr3_nt
.	TRBV27	TRBJ2-7	.	CASSLSGTAAYEQYF	TGTGCCAGCAGTTTATCAGGGACGGCAGCCTACGAGCAGTACTTC
.	TRBV7-9	TRBJ1-5	.	CASSTDRSNQPQHF	TGTGCCAGCAGTACCGACAGGTCCAATCAGCCCCAGCATTTT
.	TRBV5-1	TRBJ1-6	.	CASSHLEPNSPLHF	TGCGCCAGCAGCCACCTCGAACCGAATTCACCCCTCCACTTT
.	TRBV9	TRBJ1-1	once	CASSVTALNTEAFF	TGTGCCAGCAGCGTGACAGCATTGAACACTGAAGCTTTCTTT
TRBD2	TRBV4-2	TRBJ2-7	.	CASSQEVLGAGAYEQYF	TGTGCCAGCAGCCAAGAGGTTCTTGGAGCGGGGGCCTACGAGCAGTACTTC
.	TRBV3-1/TRBV3-2	TRBJ1-1	.	CASSHSTEAFF	TGTGCCAGCAGCCACAGCACTGAAGCTTTCTTT
TRBD2	TRBV12-3/TRBV12-4	TRBJ2-7	.	CASSPRTSWEQYF	TGTGCCAGCAGTCCAAGGACTAGTTGGGAGCAGTACTTC
.	TRBV19	TRBJ2-6	.	CASSSGGPGANVLTF	TGTGCCAGTAGTTCCGGGGGCCCTGGGGCCAACGTCCTGACTTTC
.	TRBV7-8	TRBJ1-3	.	CASSYHPGSAGERDTIYF	TGTGCCAGCAGCTATCACCCGGGATCTGCAGGAGAGAGGGACACCATATATTTT
.	TRBV5-1	TRBJ1-1	.	CASSAEWGMAEAFF	TGCGCCAGCAGCGCCGAATGGGGTATGGCTGAAGCTTTCTTT
.	TRBV2	TRBJ2-5	.	CASSEALGYGETQYF	TGTGCCAGCAGTGAAGCTCTGGGTTATGGCGAGACCCAGTACTTC
.	TRBV18	TRBJ1-3	.	CASSPGRSGNTIYF	TGTGCCAGCTCGCCGGGCAGGTCTGGAAACACCATATATTTT
TRBD2	TRBV6-2/TRBV6-3	TRBJ2-5	once	CASSSPGGARETQYF	TGTGCCAGCAGTTCACCCGGGGGGGCCCGTGAGACCCAGTACTTC
TRBD1	TRBV5-1	TRBJ1-2	.	CASSPGQGGGYTF	TGCGCCAGCAGCCCGGGACAGGGGGGTGGCTACACCTTC
TRBD2	TRBV9	TRBJ2-1	.	CASSVRRSAGGIRGEQFF	TGTGCCAGCAGCGTACGAAGGTCGGCGGGGGGTATCCGGGGTGAGCAGTTCTTC
.	TRBV6-5	TRBJ1-2	.	CASSFRGQSGGYTF	TGTGCCAGCAGTTTCCGTGGACAGAGTGGGGGCTACACCTTC
.	TRBV5-1	TRBJ2-2	.	CASSLGGQPTGELFF	TGCGCCAGCAGCTTAGGGGGACAACCCACCGGGGAGCTGTTTTTT
.	TRBV7-8	TRBJ2-1	.	CASSRQGGEQFF	TGTGCCAGCAGCCGACAGGGAGGTGAGCAGTTCTTC
.	TRBV3-1/TRBV3-2	TRBJ2-1	.	CASSQIRSSYNEQFF	TGTGCCAGCAGCCAAATACGGAGCTCCTACAATGAGCAGTTCTTC
.	TRBV2	TRBJ1-6	.	CASSGGENSPLHF	TGTGCCAGCAGTGGAGGGGAGAATTCACCCCTCCACTTT
.	TRBV27	TRBJ1-1	.	CASSISGRGTEAFF	TGTGCCAGCAGCATTAGCGGGAGGGGCACTGAAGCTTTCTTT
.	TRBV7-2	TRBJ2-5	few	CASSLGLPYEQETQYF	TGTGCCAGCAGCTTAGGGCTCCCATACGAGCAAGAGACCCAGTACTTC
TRBD2	TRBV7-8	TRBJ2-7	.	CASSLLRTSVYEQYF	TGTGCCAGCAGCTTGTTACGGACTAGCGTCTACGAGCAGTACTTC
.	TRBV5-4	TRBJ2-1	.	CASSLPGGSYNEQFF	TGTGCCAGCAGCCTTCCCGGGGGTTCCTACAATGAGCAGTTCTTC
TRBD1	TRBV5-1	TRBJ1-6	.	CASRETGGNSPLHF	TGCGCCAGCAGAGAGACAGGGGGTAATTCACCCCTCCACTTT
.	TRBV4-2	TRBJ2-1	.	CASSQGLSAYNEQFF	TGTGCCAGCAGCCAGGGGCTAAGCGCCTACAATGAGCAGTTCTTC
TRBD1	TRBV7-2	TRBJ1-6	.	CASSSGTGLNSPLHF	TGTGCCAGCAGCTCCGGGACAGGGTTAAATTCACCCCTCCACTTT
TRBD2	TRBV15	TRBJ2-7	.	CATSSFKRGPYEQYF	TGTGCCACCAGCAGCTTCAAGCGGGGGCCCTACGAGCAGTACTTC
TRBD2	TRBV7-8	TRBJ2-5	once	CASSLGGGGPLQETQYF	TGTGCCAGCAGCTTAGGGGGCGGGGGGCCTCTCCAAGAGACCCAGTACTTC
.	TRBV6-2/TRBV6-3	TRBJ2-7	.	CASSYPDTSYEQYF	TGTGCCAGCAGTTACCCGGACACCTCCTACGAGCAGTACTTC
TRBD1	TRBV4-1	TRBJ2-7	.	CASSLRQGRYEQYF	TGCGCCAGCAGCCTTCGACAGGGTCGCTACGAGCAGTACTTC
TRBD1	TRBV5-6	TRBJ2-7	.	CASSYRGTAYYEQYF	TGTGCCAGCAGCTACCGAGGGACAGCTTACTACGAGCAGTACTTC
.	TRBV2	TRBJ1-5	.	CASSASPGNQPQHF	TGTGCCAGCAGTGCCAGCCCAGGCAATCAGCCCCAGCATTTT
.	TRBV10-2	TRBJ1-6	.	CASSEMGGNSPLHF	TGCGCCAGCAGTGAAATGGGGGGGAATTCACCCCTCCACTTT
TRBD1	TRBV19	TRBJ1-1	once	CASSTIQGSPEAFF	TGTGCCAGTAGCACCATACAGGGGTCCCCCGAAGCTTTCTTT
.	TRBV10-1	TRBJ1-4	.	CASGAQGKLFF	TGCGCCAGCGGCGCCCAGGGTAAACTGTTTTTT
.	TRBV3-1/TRBV3-2	TRBJ1-1	.	CASSQVLNTEAFF	TGTGCCAGCAGCCAAGTTTTGAACACTGAAGCTTTCTTT
.	TRBV19	TRBJ2-7	.	CASTPAGGYEQYF	TGTGCCAGTACCCCAGCTGGAGGCTACGAGCAGTACTTC
TRBD1	TRBV7-9	TRBJ1-4	.	CASSTTGVNEKLFF	TGTGCCAGCAGCACAACAGGGGTTAATGAAAAACTGTTTTTT
.	TRBV9	TRBJ1-1	.	CASSVKGENTEAFF	TGTGCCAGCAGCGTAAAGGGGGAGAACACTGAAGCTTTCTTT
TRBD1	TRBV6-2/TRBV6-3	TRBJ1-2	.	CASSYQGTGINGYTF	TGTGCCAGCAGTTACCAAGGGACAGGGATCAATGGCTACACCTTC
.	TRBV7-2	TRBJ1-1	.	CASSLVQGMNTEAFF	TGTGCCAGCAGCTTGGTACAGGGCATGAACACTGAAGCTTTCTTT
.	TRBV30	TRBJ1-2	.	CAWSGAGTVGYTF	TGTGCCTGGAGTGGTGCCGGGACCGTTGGCTACACCTTC
.	TRBV12-5	TRBJ2-3	.	CASGFLTDAMGTDTQYF	TGTGCTAGTGGTTTCCTCACTGATGCCATGGGTACAGATACGCAGTATTTT